This T cell receptor beta chain was recovered during a study of spatial heterogeneity in lung cancer (dated by TCRdb to between 2018 and 2021). As for the study more broadly: Donors were 72 patients with early-stage, untreated non-small cell lung cancer from the lung TRACERx cohort. Follow-up PBMC samples were sequenced whenever available, and the median time to follow-up was about 23 months after resection. More beta-chain than alpha-chain transcripts were consistently detected, likely reflecting higher beta-chain transcript abundance. In the raw uncorrected reads, each unique combination of TCR and UMI appeared more than ten times on average. TCR alpha and beta repertoires were quantitatively compared across multiple tumor regions, matched nontumor lung and blood in non-small cell lung cancer. Nonsynonymous mutation counts, determined by whole-exome sequencing of tumor tissue, were related to features of the TCR repertoire. Both alpha and beta chains were TCR-sequenced in samples taken at surgery, namely 220 tumor regions, 62 to 70 matched nontumor lung samples and about 58 PBMC samples.

The sample holds a few counts of this clonotype. Its recognized antigen is unknown. The record has no base qualities; no much larger clone is one base away. The library was prepared using 5' RACE. The sequencer was a NextSeq 500. To allow correction of PCR and sequencing errors, the TCR library protocol tagged every TCR cDNA molecule with a unique molecular identifier. Regarding the original processing steps: TCR identification, UMI-based error correction and CDR3 extraction were performed with Decombinator tools. Expanded TCRs were defined as those above a frequency of 2 per 1,000, corresponding to the top 1% of the tumor frequency distribution. Each repertoire was subsampled 100 times to 5,000 TCRs, after which Renyi diversity was computed with the R vegan package. CDR3 similarity networks were built from amino acid triplet string-kernel similarity, connecting CDR3s with pairwise similarity above 0.82. The public reads were reanalyzed by TCRdb: fastp trimming at Q25, MiXCR alignment, in-frame beta chains only. Each CDR3 protein gets just one entry, which takes the most common genes and DNA from the rows behind it. These V and J calls are TCRdb output, not the study's own analysis. In all, the sample holds around 110,000 distinct CDR3 sequences, and 12% of those were seen once. 16% of the sample belongs to the ten largest clones.

Looking up the germline V gene yields CDR1 SGDLS and CDR2 YYNGEE. There are 16 amino acids in the CDR3, from cysteine to phenylalanine inclusive. Only the CDR3 DNA stays, 48 bases, in frame from base 1. V is pared back by 4 bases and J by 1 base, with 16 bases lying between the germline termini. On the study overall, not on this receptor specifically: Comparisons of baseline and follow-up blood repertoires included only about 15 patients. Ubiquitous expanded tumor TCRs were found in blood more often at tumor resection than at routine follow-up. Confirming at a functional level the hypothesis that regional TCRs recognize regional mutations was considered to require additional single-cell paired TCR alpha and beta sequencing.

The time point label, as the study defines it: blood at routine non-recurrence follow-up after resection. Without any cell sorting, TCR sequencing was performed on whole RNA extracted either from tumor and nontumor lung tissue or from cryopreserved PBMC samples. Only patients with enough RNA available from two or more tumor regions were chosen for TCR sequencing. The receptor comes from a male donor with early-stage non-small cell lung cancer. This sample comprised PBMCs, obtained at follow-up. The chain links TRBV9 with TRBJ2-3; the D gene could be either TRBD1 or TRBD2, each agreeing at 6 bases. The base sequence is TGTGCCAGCAGCCTCAACCAAGGGGGGCGCACAGATACGCAGTATTTT. This sequence encodes CASSLNQGGRTDTQYF.